The 21 T cell receptor beta chains given below trace back to one sample, sequenced in a study of cytomegalovirus exposure and HLA in healthy donors. 60 Vbeta and 13 Jbeta primers were used in PCR. Data came from immunoSEQ multiplex PCR; TCRdb stores just in-frame clones and leaves some out. Of roughly 230,000 clones detected, roughly 73% appear once; the ten largest clones hold approximately 0.49%. Sequenced sample: PBMCs. These receptors were collected from a boy aged 10-17 years in good health and CMV-seronegative.

V usage is TRBV6-1 and J usage is TRBJ2-3; 15 bases fit TRBD2. The CDR3 has 14 residues. Germline assignment: CDR1 MNHNS and CDR2 SASEGT. Trimming removed 6 bases from V and 10 bases from J; junction bases left unmatched: 5. DNA of the CDR3: TGTGCCAGCAGCGGACTAGCGGGAGGGGAGGCGCAGTATTTT. It encodes CASSGLAGGEAQYF.

The V and J genes are TRBV11-2 and TRBJ2-7; D is uncertain. Trimming removed 4 bases at V and 5 bases at J, with 6 bases between. Germline-derived CDR1 and CDR2 are SGHAT and FQNNGV. The CDR3 sequence is 11 residues long. CDR3 bases: TGTGCCAGCAGCTCAATTCACGAGCAGTACTTC. Its protein product is CASSSIHEQYF.

This clone has a handful of counts. V and J are TRBV11-2 and TRBJ2-3; 9 bases fit TRBD2. The CDR3 is 16 residues long. Trimming at V came to 2 bases and at J to 2 bases, leaving 5 bases not matched to a gene. Germline V gene data show CDR1 as SGHAT and CDR2 as FQNNGV. The CDR3 protein is CASSLRLAGSTDTQYF. CDR3 in DNA: TGTGCCAGCAGCTTACGGCTAGCGGGGTCCACAGATACGCAGTATTTT.

The chain combines TRBV5-1 with TRBJ2-5, with 7 bases aligning to TRBD1. V gave up 7 bases and J gave up 4 bases; unmatched junction bases: 10. The germline V gene encodes CDR1 SGHRS and CDR2 YFSETQ. The CDR3 is 14 amino acids. The CDR3 here is CASAPTTGAETQYF. In DNA, the CDR3 is TGCGCCAGCGCCCCCACTACAGGGGCAGAGACCCAGTACTTC.

Worth noting for this clone: Other DNA sequences in the same sample also yield this CDR3. The J gene is TRBJ2-5, the V gene TRBV6-6; D is perhaps TRBD2 (5 bases). The V and J ends lost 6 bases and 5 bases respectively, with 13 bases between them. The CDR3 loop spans 13 amino acids. Germline CDR1 reads MNHNY; CDR2 reads SVGAGI (reference sequence). This chain's CDR3 is CASSGKKVETQYF. In DNA, the CDR3 is TGTGCCAGCAGCGGGAAAAAGGTTGAGACCCAGTACTTC.

The sample holds a few counts of this clone. The V gene is TRBV11-2, the J gene TRBJ2-7; possible D gene TRBD2, 6 bases. V gave up 5 bases and J gave up 6 bases, with 17 bases separating them. The CDR3 sequence is 14 residues long. The V gene's germline CDR1 is SGHAT and CDR2 FQNNGV. This CDR3 is CASSPPRRASEQYF. DNA of the CDR3: TGTGCCAGCAGCCCACCCCGGAGGGCCAGCGAGCAGTACTTC.

This rearrangement joins TRBV7-2 to TRBJ2-4; TRBD2 matches 7 bases. Germline loops: CDR1 SGHTA, CDR2 FQGNSA. The CDR3 consists of 13 residues. V shed 2 bases and J 11 bases; nucleotides not matched to a gene: 6. The CDR3 reads CASSLYGEGFQYF. The CDR3 bases are TGTGCCAGCAGCTTATATGGGGAGGGTTTTCAGTACTTC.

The genes are TRBV5-4 and TRBJ2-7; 8 positions agree with TRBD1. Trimming took 1 base from V and 3 from J; bases not matched to a gene: 6. This CDR3 comprises 15 residues. CDR1 and CDR2 (germline): SGHNT, YYREEE (reference sequence). The CDR3 DNA reads TGTGCCAGCAGCTTGTCGACAGGGGCGTTCTACGAGCAGTACTTC. Translating gives CASSLSTGAFYEQYF. Full variable domain (remainder filled in from reference TRBV5-4 and TRBJ2-7): ETGVTQSPTHLIKTRGQQVTLRCSSQSGHNTVSWYQQALGQGPQFIFQYYREEENGRGNFPPRFSGLQFPNYSSELNVNALELDDSALYLCASSLSTGAFYEQYFGPGTRLTVT.

V gene TRBV27 combines with J gene TRBJ1-2, with 8 bases lining up with TRBD1. V lost 5 bases and J lost 3; bases outside the gene matches: 5. The CDR3 runs 14 residues. Germline V gene data show CDR1 as MNHEY and CDR2 as SMNVEV (reference sequence). The CDR3 nucleotides are TGTGCCAGCAGTCCGCGACAGGGGTACTATGGCTACACCTTC. Translated: CASSPRQGYYGYTF.

The genes are TRBV5-1 and TRBJ2-7; 9 positions match TRBD1. CDR1 is SGHRS, CDR2 YFSETQ, per germline. After removal of 3 bases from V and 2 bases from J, the junction contained 6 bases not matched to a gene. The CDR3 extends over 15 amino acids. In nucleotides, the CDR3 is TGCGCCAGCAGCTCGGGACAGGGAATCACCTACGAGCAGTACTTC. Protein sequence: CASSSGQGITYEQYF.

The V and J genes are TRBV5-1 and TRBJ2-1; D perhaps matches TRBD1 (6 bases). The V gene's germline CDR1 is SGHRS and CDR2 YFSETQ. This CDR3 comprises 16 residues. Trimming left V 0 bases short and J 4 bases short, with 14 bases between. The CDR3 DNA reads as TGCGCCAGCAGCTTGGGACAGGTCTATTCTTACAATGAGCAGTTCTTC. As protein: CASSLGQVYSYNEQFF.

Written as DNA, the CDR3 is TGTGCCAGCAAGGCGGGAGAGCTTAAGTATGGCGAGCAGTACTTC. Translated: CASKAGELKYGEQYF. The chain links TRBV27 to TRBJ2-7; 7 positions match TRBD2. The CDR3 runs 15 residues. Germline V gives CDR1 MNHEY, CDR2 SMNVEV (reference sequence). Trimming at V came to 7 bases and at J to 6 bases, leaving 15 bases not matched to a gene.

The chain is built from TRBV5-6 and TRBJ2-1; D is uncertain. The germline gives CDR1 SGHDT, CDR2 YYEEEE. This CDR3 spans 13 amino acids. V was pared by 0 bases and J by 2 bases, with 3 bases between. The CDR3 spells CASSLATYNEQFF. Here the CDR3 DNA reads TGTGCCAGCAGCTTGGCCACCTACAATGAGCAGTTCTTC.

V and J are TRBV5-1 and TRBJ2-2, with 7 bases lining up with TRBD1. Germline CDR1 reads SGHRS; CDR2 reads YFSETQ. The V segment lost 5 bases and the J segment 2 bases; nucleotides outside the gene matches: 6. The CDR3 is 15 amino acids. The CDR3 loop reads CASSTRQGNTGELFF. CDR3 nucleotides: TGCGCCAGCAGTACCCGACAGGGCAACACCGGGGAGCTGTTTTTT.

The chain has TRBV5-1 and TRBJ2-5, with D perhaps TRBD2 (6 bases). The CDR3 contains 14 residues. With 0 bases removed from V and 1 base from J, the gap between germline ends came to 7 bases. Germline CDR1 SGHRS, CDR2 YFSETQ. As DNA, the CDR3 is TGCGCCAGCAGCTTGGGCGGGGCCCAAGAGACCCAGTACTTC. This translates into CASSLGGAQETQYF.

The J gene is TRBJ2-5, the V gene TRBV19; TRBD1 agrees at 9 bases. From germline, CDR1 is LNHDA and CDR2 SQIVND (reference sequence). J was trimmed by 0 bases and V by 6 bases; bases with no gene match: 11. CDR3 length equals 17 residues. This CDR3 reads CASSRAGTGLYQETQYF. For the CDR3, the DNA is TGTGCCAGTAGCAGAGCCGGGACAGGGTTGTACCAAGAGACCCAGTACTTC.

This chain uses TRBV6-5 with TRBJ1-1, with D possibly TRBD1 on 6 matching bases. The CDR3 extends over 11 amino acids. Trimming stripped 7 bases from V and 4 bases from J, with 7 bases between. CDR1 MNHEY and CDR2 SVGAGI come from the germline V gene. DNA for the CDR3: TGTGCCAGCACGGACAGCACTGAAGCTTTCTTT. Translated: CASTDSTEAFF.

The rearrangement links TRBV29-1 to TRBJ1-5; D is unresolved. Trimming stripped 4 bases from V and 6 bases from J, with 16 bases between. The CDR3 runs to 14 residues. The germline gives CDR1 SQVTM, CDR2 ANQGSEA. The CDR3, as DNA: TGCAGCGTTGTAGATGAGGGTTGGGGTCAGCCCCAGCATTTT. It encodes CSVVDEGWGQPQHF.

The chain combines TRBV13 with TRBJ2-7; 8 bases align to TRBD1. The germline V gene has CDR1 PRHDT and CDR2 FYEKMQ (reference sequence). V lost 5 bases, J lost 7 bases, and 13 bases stayed unmatched. This CDR3 has 15 amino acids. The CDR3 protein is CASSPGTGWGVEQYF. Here the CDR3 DNA reads TGTGCCAGCAGCCCTGGGACAGGTTGGGGCGTGGAGCAGTACTTC.

J is TRBJ1-1 and V is TRBV30; TRBD1 is a possible D gene (5 bases). CDR3 size: 16 residues. Trimming removed 2 bases from V and 1 base from J, with 17 bases in between. Germline-derived CDR1 and CDR2 are GTSNPN and SVGIG (reference sequence). CDR3 nucleotides: TGTGCCTGGAGTCAGGGACTCACTCACTCGAACACTGAAGCTTTCTTT. Its protein is CAWSQGLTHSNTEAFF.

The chain has TRBV2 and TRBJ2-2, with D maybe TRBD1 (6 bases). This CDR3 region has 13 residues. Germline CDR1 SNHLY, CDR2 FYNNEI. V lost 4 bases and J lost 7, with 10 bases in between. The CDR3 spells CASSVSGVGELFF. For the CDR3, the DNA is TGTGCCAGCAGTGTTTCAGGGGTCGGGGAGCTGTTTTTT.